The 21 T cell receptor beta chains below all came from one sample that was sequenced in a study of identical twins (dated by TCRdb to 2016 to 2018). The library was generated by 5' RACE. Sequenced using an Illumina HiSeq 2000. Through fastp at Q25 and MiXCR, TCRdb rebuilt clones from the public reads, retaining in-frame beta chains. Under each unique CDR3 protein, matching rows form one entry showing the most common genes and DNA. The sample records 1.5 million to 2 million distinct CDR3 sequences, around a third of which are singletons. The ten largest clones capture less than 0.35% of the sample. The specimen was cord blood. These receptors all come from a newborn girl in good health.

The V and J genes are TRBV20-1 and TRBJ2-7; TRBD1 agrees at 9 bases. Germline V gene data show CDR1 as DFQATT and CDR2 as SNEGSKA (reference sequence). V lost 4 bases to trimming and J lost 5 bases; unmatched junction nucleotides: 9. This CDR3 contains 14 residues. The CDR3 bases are TGCAGTGCTACAACCGGGACAGGGTGGAACGAGCAGTACTTC. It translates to CSATTGTGWNEQYF.

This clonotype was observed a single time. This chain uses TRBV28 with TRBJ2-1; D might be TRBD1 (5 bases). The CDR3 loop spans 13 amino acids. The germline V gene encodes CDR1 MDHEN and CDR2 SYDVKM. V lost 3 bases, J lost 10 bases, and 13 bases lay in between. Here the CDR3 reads CASSFQGYYEQFF. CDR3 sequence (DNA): TGTGCCAGCAGTTTTCAGGGCTACTACGAGCAGTTCTTC.

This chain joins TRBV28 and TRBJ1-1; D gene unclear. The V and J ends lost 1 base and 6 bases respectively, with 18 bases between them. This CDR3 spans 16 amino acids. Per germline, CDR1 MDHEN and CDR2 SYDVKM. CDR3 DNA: TGTGCCAGCAGTTTATCCGGATACACCCTTGGGGCTGAAGCTTTCTTT. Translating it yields CASSLSGYTLGAEAFF.

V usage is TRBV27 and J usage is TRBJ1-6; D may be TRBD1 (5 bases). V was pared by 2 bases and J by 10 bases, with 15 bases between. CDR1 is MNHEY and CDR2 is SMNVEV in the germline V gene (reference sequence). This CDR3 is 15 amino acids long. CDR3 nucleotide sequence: TGTGCCAGCAGTTTAACCGGACTGCAGGGATCACCCCTCCACTTT. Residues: CASSLTGLQGSPLHF.

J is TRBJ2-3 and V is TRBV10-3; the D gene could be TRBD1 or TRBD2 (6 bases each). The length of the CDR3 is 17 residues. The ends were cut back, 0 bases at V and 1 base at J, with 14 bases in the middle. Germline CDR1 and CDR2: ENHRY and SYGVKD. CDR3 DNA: TGTGCCATCAGTGAGTCAGGGGGGCCCGGGGGCACAGATACGCAGTATTTT. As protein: CAISESGGPGGTDTQYF.

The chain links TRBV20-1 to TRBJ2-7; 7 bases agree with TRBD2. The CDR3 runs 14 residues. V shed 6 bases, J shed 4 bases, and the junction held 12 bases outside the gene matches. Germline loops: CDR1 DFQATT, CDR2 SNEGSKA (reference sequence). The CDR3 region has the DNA TGCAGTGCAGCCTTTGGGGGGAGGGTTTACGAGCAGTACTTC. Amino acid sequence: CSAAFGGRVYEQYF.

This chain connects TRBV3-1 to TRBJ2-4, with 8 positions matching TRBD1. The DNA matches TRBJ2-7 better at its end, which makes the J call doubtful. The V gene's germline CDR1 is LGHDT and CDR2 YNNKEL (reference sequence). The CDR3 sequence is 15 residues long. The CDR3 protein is CASSQDGNRGNEQYF. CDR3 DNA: TGTGCCAGCAGCCAAGATGGGAACAGGGGGAACGAGCAGTACTTC.

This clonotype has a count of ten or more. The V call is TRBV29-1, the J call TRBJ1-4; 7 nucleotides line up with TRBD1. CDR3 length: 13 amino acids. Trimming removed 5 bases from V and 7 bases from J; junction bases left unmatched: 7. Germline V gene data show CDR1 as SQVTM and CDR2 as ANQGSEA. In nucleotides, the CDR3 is TGCAGCGTTACCAGGGGGATGGGTGAAAAACTGTTTTTT. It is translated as CSVTRGMGEKLFF.

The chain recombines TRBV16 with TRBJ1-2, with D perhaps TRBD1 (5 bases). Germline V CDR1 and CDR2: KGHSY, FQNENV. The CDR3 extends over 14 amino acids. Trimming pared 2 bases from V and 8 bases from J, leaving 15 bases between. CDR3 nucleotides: TGTGCCAGCAGCCAAGTTGGAGGGGCTGGGGGCTACACCTTC. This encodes CASSQVGGAGGYTF.

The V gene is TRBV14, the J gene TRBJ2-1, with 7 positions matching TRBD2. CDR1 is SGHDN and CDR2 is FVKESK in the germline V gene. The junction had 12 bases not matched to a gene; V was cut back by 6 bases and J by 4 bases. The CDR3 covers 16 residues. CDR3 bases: TGTGCCAGCAGTAGGGAGGGCCTAGGTCTTTACAATGAGCAGTTCTTC. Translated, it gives CASSREGLGLYNEQFF.

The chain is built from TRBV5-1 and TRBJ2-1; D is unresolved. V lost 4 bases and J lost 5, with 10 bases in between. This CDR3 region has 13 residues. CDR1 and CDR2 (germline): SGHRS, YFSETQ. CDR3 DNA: TGCGCCAGCAGCAACAGACTCAACAATGAGCAGTTCTTC. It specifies CASSNRLNNEQFF.

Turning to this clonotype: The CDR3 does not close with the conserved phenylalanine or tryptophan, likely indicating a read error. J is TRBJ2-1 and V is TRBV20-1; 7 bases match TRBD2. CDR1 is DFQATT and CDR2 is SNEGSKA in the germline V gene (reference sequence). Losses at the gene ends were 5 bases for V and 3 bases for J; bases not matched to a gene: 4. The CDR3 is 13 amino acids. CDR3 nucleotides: TGCAGTGCTCTCCGGACTAGCTACAATGAGCAGTTCTGC. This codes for CSALRTSYNEQFC.

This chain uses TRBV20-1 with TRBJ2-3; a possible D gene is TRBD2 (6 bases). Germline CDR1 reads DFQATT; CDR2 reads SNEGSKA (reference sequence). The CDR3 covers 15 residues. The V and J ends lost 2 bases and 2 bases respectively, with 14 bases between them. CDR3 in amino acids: CSARSQWGDTDTQYF. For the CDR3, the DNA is TGCAGTGCTAGAAGTCAATGGGGGGACACAGATACGCAGTATTTT.

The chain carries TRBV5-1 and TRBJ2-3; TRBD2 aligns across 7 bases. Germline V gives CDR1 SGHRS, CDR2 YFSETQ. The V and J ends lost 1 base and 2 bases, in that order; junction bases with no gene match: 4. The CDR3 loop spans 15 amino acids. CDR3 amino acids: CASSLTSVNTDTQYF. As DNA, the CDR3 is TGCGCCAGCAGCTTGACTAGCGTAAACACAGATACGCAGTATTTT.

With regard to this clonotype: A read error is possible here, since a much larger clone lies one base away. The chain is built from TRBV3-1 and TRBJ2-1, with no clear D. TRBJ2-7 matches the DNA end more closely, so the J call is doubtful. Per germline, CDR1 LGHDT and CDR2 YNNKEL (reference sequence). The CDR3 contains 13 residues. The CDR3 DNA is TGTGCCAGCAGCCAAGAGGGCCTAGGGAAGCAGTACTTC. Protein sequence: CASSQEGLGKQYF.

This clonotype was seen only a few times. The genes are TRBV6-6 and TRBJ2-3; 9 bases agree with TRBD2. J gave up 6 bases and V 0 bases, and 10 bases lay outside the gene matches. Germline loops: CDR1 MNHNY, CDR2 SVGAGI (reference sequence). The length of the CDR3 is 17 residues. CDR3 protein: CASSYSALAGDTDTQYF. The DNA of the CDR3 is TGTGCCAGCAGTTACTCGGCGTTAGCGGGAGACACGGATACGCAGTATTTT.

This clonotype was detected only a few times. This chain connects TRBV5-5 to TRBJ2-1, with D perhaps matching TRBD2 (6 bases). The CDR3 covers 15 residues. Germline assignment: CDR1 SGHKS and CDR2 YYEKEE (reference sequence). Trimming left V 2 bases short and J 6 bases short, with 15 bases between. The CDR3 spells CASSLLWVGGNEQFF. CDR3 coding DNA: TGTGCCAGCAGCTTATTGTGGGTCGGGGGCAATGAGCAGTTCTTC. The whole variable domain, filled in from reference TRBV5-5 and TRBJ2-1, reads DAGVTQSPTHLIKTRGQQVTLRCSPISGHKSVSWYQQVLGQGPQFIFQYYEKEERGRGNFPDRFSARQFPNYSSELNVNALLLGDSALYLCASSLLWVGGNEQFFGPGTRLTVL.

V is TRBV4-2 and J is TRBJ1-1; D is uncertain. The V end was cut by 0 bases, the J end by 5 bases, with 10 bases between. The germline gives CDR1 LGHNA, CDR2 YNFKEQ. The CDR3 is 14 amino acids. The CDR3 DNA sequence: TGTGCCAGCAGCCAAGACTTTAAAGCAACTGAAGCTTTCTTT. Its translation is CASSQDFKATEAFF.

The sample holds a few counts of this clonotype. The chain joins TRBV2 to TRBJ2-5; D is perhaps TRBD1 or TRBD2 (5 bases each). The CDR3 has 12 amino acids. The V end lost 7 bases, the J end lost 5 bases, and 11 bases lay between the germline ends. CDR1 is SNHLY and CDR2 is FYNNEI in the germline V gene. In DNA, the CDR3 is TGTGCCAGCAATAAGGGACCGGAGACCCAGTACTTC. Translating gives CASNKGPETQYF.

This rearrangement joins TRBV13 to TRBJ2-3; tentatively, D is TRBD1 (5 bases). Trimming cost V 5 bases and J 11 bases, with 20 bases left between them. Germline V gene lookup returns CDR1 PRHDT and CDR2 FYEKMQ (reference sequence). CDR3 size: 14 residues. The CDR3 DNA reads TGTGCCAGCAGCAGGGGCCGGTTGGGGCCCTTGCAGTATTTT. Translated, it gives CASSRGRLGPLQYF.

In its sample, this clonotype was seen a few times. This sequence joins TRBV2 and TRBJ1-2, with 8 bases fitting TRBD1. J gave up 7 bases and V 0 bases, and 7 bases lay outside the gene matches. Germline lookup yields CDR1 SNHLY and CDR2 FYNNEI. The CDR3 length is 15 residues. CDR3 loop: CASSEAARGRAGYTF. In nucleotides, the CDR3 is TGTGCCAGCAGTGAAGCAGCCAGGGGGCGGGCTGGCTACACCTTC.